One T cell receptor beta chain is described in this entry. Its antigen is currently unknown. The data were obtained in a study of T-cell memory formation after mild COVID-19. Regarding the study as a whole: Pre-infection memory already had some responding clones, implying cross-reactive memory joined.

TCRdb called the 5' RACE reads again in MiXCR, with one record for every CDR3 protein. The data show 150,000 to 200,000 distinct CDR3 sequences, roughly 31% seen once. The specimen sequenced was PBMCs or a T cell subset sorted from them (not recorded which). The receptor's source is an adult woman who had mild COVID-19 (a few samples of this study predate the infection). Cell type and time point are not known.

DNA for the CDR3: TGTGCCAGCAGCCTTCGACTGTACCAAGAGACCCAGTACTTC. This encodes CASSLRLYQETQYF. The chain couples TRBV7-9 to TRBJ2-5, with unresolved D. This CDR3 is 14 amino acids long. Trimming took off 5 bases at V and 0 bases at J, with 10 bases between the two ends. In germline, CDR1 is SEHNR, CDR2 FQNEAQ (reference sequence).